Presented here are 20 T cell receptor beta chains from one specimen sequenced in a study of human T cells and chemical hapten exposure. As to time point: pre-sensitization, week 0. Treatment specified: therapeutic diphenylcyclopropenone sensitization with weekly scalp DPC. TCRdb re-called the RACE reads through MiXCR, storing one row per CDR3 protein. The sample contains around 95,000 distinct CDR3 sequences, 11% of which appear only once. Sequencing was performed on whole blood, taken in connection with sensitization to the hapten diphenylcyclopropenone (DPC). The source is an older woman with alopecia areata. Some clones in this sample may be carry-over from other donors' samples.

The sample holds many counts of this clonotype. The V and J genes are TRBV19 and TRBJ2-1; D uncertain. The germline V and J ends were trimmed by 6 bases and 0 bases, with 12 bases remaining between them. Germline loops: CDR1 LNHDA, CDR2 SQIVND (reference sequence). The CDR3 runs to 15 residues. The DNA of the CDR3 is TGTGCCAGTAGGTCTTTGGAAGGCTCCTACAATGAGCAGTTCTTC. Amino acid sequence: CASRSLEGSYNEQFF.

This clonotype came up a few times. The chain links TRBV28 to TRBJ2-3; no firm D call. Germline CDR1 is MDHEN and CDR2 is SYDVKM. The CDR3 extends over 14 amino acids. Trimming cost V 3 bases and J 0 bases, with 7 bases left between them. The CDR3 reads CASSFPPSTDTQYF. The CDR3 region has the DNA TGTGCCAGCAGTTTCCCTCCTAGCACAGATACGCAGTATTTT.

This clonotype was counted at least ten times. V and J are TRBV20-1 and TRBJ1-5, with D tentatively TRBD1 (6 bases). The CDR3 has 13 residues. V lost 0 bases and J lost 7, with 10 bases in between. Germline assignment: CDR1 DFQATT and CDR2 SNEGSKA (reference sequence). CDR3 nucleotides: TGCAGTGCTAGAGATTTGGACAGACAGCCCCAGCATTTT. It codes for CSARDLDRQPQHF.

This clonotype was observed many times. The chain recombines TRBV29-1 with TRBJ2-6; no clear D. This CDR3 has 15 amino acids. Germline CDR1 is SQVTM and CDR2 is ANQGSEA. Trimming removed 0 bases at V and 0 bases at J, with 6 bases between. CDR3 coding DNA: TGCAGCGTTGAAGATATCCCCTCTGGGGCCAACGTCCTGACTTTC. Protein: CSVEDIPSGANVLTF.

About this clonotype itself: This may be a read error, as it is one base from a much larger clone. Lacking the conserved final phenylalanine or tryptophan, this CDR3 likely reflects a read error. V gene TRBV15 combines with J gene TRBJ2-7; 7 bases are a match to TRBD1. The CDR3 is 15 amino acids. CDR1 LNHNV and CDR2 YYDKDF come from the germline V gene (reference sequence). The V segment lost 3 bases and the J segment 2 bases; nucleotides outside the gene matches: 7. The CDR3 protein is CATSRARTGPYEQYS. For the CDR3, the DNA is TGTGCCACCAGCAGGGCCCGGACAGGCCCCTACGAGCAGTACTCC.

This clonotype came up many times. This chain connects TRBV10-1 to TRBJ1-2; D remains ambiguous. CDR3 length equals 14 residues. The germline gives CDR1 WNHNN, CDR2 SYGVQD (reference sequence). Trimming pared 2 bases from V and 8 bases from J, leaving 15 bases between. CDR3 in amino acids: CASSEDRAPRGYTF. The CDR3 region has the DNA TGCGCCAGCAGTGAGGATAGGGCGCCGCGGGGCTACACCTTC.

In the case of this clonotype: A much bigger clone sits one base away, suggesting this may be a read error. This rearrangement joins TRBV6-5 to TRBJ2-7, with 7 bases aligning to TRBD1. CDR3 length: 14 amino acids. CDR1 MNHEY and CDR2 SVGAGI come from the germline V gene. The CDR3 bases are TGTGCCAGCTGTTACCGACAGGGTCTTATCGAGCAGTACTTC. Residues: CASCYRQGLIEQYF.

A few counts support this clonotype. V gene TRBV28 combines with J gene TRBJ2-7; TRBD1 or TRBD2 may be the D gene (6 bases each). Trimming removed 4 bases at V and 3 bases at J, with 13 bases between. Germline V gives CDR1 MDHEN, CDR2 SYDVKM. The CDR3 consists of 14 residues. The CDR3: CASSSSGGNYEQYF. The CDR3 region has the DNA TGTGCCAGCAGTTCGTCCGGGGGCAACTACGAGCAGTACTTC.

This clonotype was recorded a few times. V usage is TRBV5-1 and J usage is TRBJ2-5; TRBD2 matches 12 bases. This CDR3 spans 15 amino acids. CDR1 SGHRS and CDR2 YFSETQ come from the germline V gene. Trimming at V came to 4 bases and at J to 5 bases, leaving 6 bases not matched to a gene. The CDR3 here is CASSKTSGGPETQYF. In DNA form, the CDR3 reads TGCGCCAGCAGCAAGACTAGCGGGGGCCCGGAGACCCAGTACTTC.

This clonotype was counted only a few times. The chain carries TRBV7-9 and TRBJ2-3; TRBD2 is a possible D gene (6 bases). The CDR3 totals 16 residues. V lost 1 base, J lost 6 bases, and 17 bases lay in between. Per the germline V gene, CDR1 is SEHNR and CDR2 is FQNEAQ (reference sequence). CDR3 protein: CASSLVMRLALDTQYF. DNA for the CDR3: TGTGCCAGCAGCTTAGTTATGCGTCTAGCGCTGGATACGCAGTATTTT.

The rearrangement joins TRBV20-1 to TRBJ1-6; 9 positions agree with TRBD1. From germline, CDR1 is DFQATT and CDR2 SNEGSKA (reference sequence). This CDR3 region has 15 residues. Germline trimming cut 0 bases from V and 5 bases from J; bases unmatched to any gene: 2. The CDR3 DNA reads as TGCAGTGCTAGAGACAGGACAGGGGATAATTCACCCCTCCACTTT. Translating gives CSARDRTGDNSPLHF.

This clonotype was recorded many times. The chain combines TRBV5-1 with TRBJ2-5; 7 nucleotides line up with TRBD1. The CDR3 totals 16 residues. After removal of 0 bases from V and 2 bases from J, the junction contained 7 bases not matched to a gene. Germline CDR1 is SGHRS and CDR2 is YFSETQ. CDR3 protein: CASSLARTGDQETQYF. The CDR3, as DNA: TGCGCCAGCAGCTTGGCGCGGACAGGTGATCAAGAGACCCAGTACTTC.

Many counts were recorded for this clonotype. The chain uses TRBV7-9 and TRBJ1-2; the D is unclear. The CDR3 extends over 14 amino acids. Trimming pared 8 bases from V and 0 bases from J, leaving 13 bases between. The V gene's germline CDR1 is SEHNR and CDR2 FQNEAQ (reference sequence). The CDR3 DNA follows: TGTGCCAGCGGGAGGGCGGAAGCTAACTATGGCTACACCTTC. This encodes CASGRAEANYGYTF.

This CDR3 is CSAFPGLAGGGSYEQYF. CDR3 in DNA: TGCAGTGCTTTCCCGGGACTAGCGGGGGGTGGCTCCTACGAGCAGTACTTC. This rearrangement joins TRBV20-1 to TRBJ2-7; 15 bases line up with TRBD2. The CDR3 runs to 17 residues. The germline V gene encodes CDR1 DFQATT and CDR2 SNEGSKA (reference sequence). V shed 5 bases, J shed 0 bases, and the junction held 8 bases outside the gene matches.

This clonotype was recorded at least ten times. V usage is TRBV5-4 and J usage is TRBJ2-6; D assignment may be TRBD1 or TRBD2 (6 bases each). The CDR3 contains 19 residues. CDR1 is SGHNT and CDR2 is YYREEE in the germline V gene (reference sequence). V lost 4 bases and J lost 2, with 22 bases in between. CDR3 sequence (DNA): TGTGCCAGCAGCCTAGCCTCACAGGGAGGACTAACTGGGGCCAACGTCCTGACTTTC. This codes for CASSLASQGGLTGANVLTF.

This chain connects TRBV29-1 to TRBJ2-1, with D uncertain. Germline CDR1 SQVTM, CDR2 ANQGSEA. The CDR3 totals 13 residues. V lost 8 bases, J lost 0 bases, and 11 bases lay in between. CDR3 nucleotide sequence: TGCAGCAGTGAACCGAGCTCCTACAATGAGCAGTTCTTC. Protein sequence: CSSEPSSYNEQFF.

The rearrangement joins TRBV20-1 to TRBJ2-3, with D possibly being TRBD1 or TRBD2 (6 bases each). The CDR3 sequence is 14 residues long. CDR1 DFQATT and CDR2 SNEGSKA come from the germline V gene (reference sequence). With 4 bases removed from V and 8 bases from J, the gap between germline ends came to 19 bases. The CDR3 DNA follows: TGCAGTGCTATCCACCAGGAGGGGGGAGGTACGCAGTATTTT. Its protein product is CSAIHQEGGGTQYF.

The gene calls are TRBV20-1 and TRBJ2-7; D not certain. V was trimmed by 0 bases and J by 2 bases, leaving 17 bases between them. This CDR3 is 16 amino acids long. CDR1 is DFQATT, CDR2 SNEGSKA, per germline (reference sequence). CDR3 protein: CSARDRRRTDTYEQYF. The DNA for the CDR3 is TGCAGTGCTAGAGATCGGCGTAGGACGGATACCTACGAGCAGTACTTC.

This clonotype has ten or more counts. This CDR3 is CASSPQDLREAFF. The DNA of the CDR3 is TGTGCCAGCTCACCTCAGGACTTACGTGAAGCTTTCTTT. The rearrangement links TRBV18 to TRBJ1-1, with unresolved D. Trimming took 3 bases from V and 7 from J, leaving 12 bases between them. The CDR3 runs to 13 residues. Germline V CDR1 and CDR2: KGHSH, LQKENI.

The chain recombines TRBV9 with TRBJ2-5; 14 positions agree with TRBD2. V was pared by 0 bases and J by 1 base, with 5 bases of the junction left unmatched. This CDR3 has 18 residues. Germline CDR1 is SGDLS and CDR2 is YYNGEE. CDR3 DNA: TGTGCCAGCAGCGTAGCCCTGACTAGCGGGGGGGCCCAAGAGACCCAGTACTTC. This sequence encodes CASSVALTSGGAQETQYF. The entire variable domain, with the rest obtained from reference TRBV9 and TRBJ2-5, is as follows: DSGVTQTPKHLITATGQRVTLRCSPRSGDLSVYWYQQSLDQGLQFLIQYYNGEERAKGNILERFSAQQFPDLHSELNLSSLELGDSALYFCASSVALTSGGAQETQYFGPGTRLLVL.